Described below is a single T cell receptor beta chain sequence and its context. The data originate from a study of shared clonotypes between healthy human individuals. Study at large: Per donor, three plates held CD4 naive cells, three held CD4 memory, two held CD8 naive and one held CD8 memory.

Germline lookup yields CDR1 LGHNA and CDR2 YNFKEQ. V was clipped by 0 bases and J by 4 bases, with 10 bases between them. The CDR3 extends over 15 amino acids. On sorted subsets, replicate PCRs used 200 to 250 ng DNA, or approximately 33,000 T cell genomes. Sequencing was performed with immunoSEQ multiplex PCR; in TCRdb, only in-frame clones are kept and a portion is missing. There are about 380,000 clones in the sample; 90% to 98% occur only once, and approximately 0.32% lies in the top ten. This chain uses TRBV4-2 with TRBJ2-1, with TRBD1 as a possible D gene (5 bases). Sequenced input: memory CD8+ T cells sorted from blood. Subset meaning: CD45RO+ cells pooled with CCR7-negative TemRA cells. This TCR derives from a man aged 30 to 39 in good health. CDR3 bases: TGTGCCAGCAGCCAAGACAGGGTTTCGTACAATGAGCAGTTCTTC. Amino acids: CASSQDRVSYNEQFF.